This T cell receptor beta chain was identified in a study of blood T cell repertoires in COVID-19. On the study more broadly: Samples of COVID-19 (acute and convalescent) were obtained from the United States, Italy and Spain. From T cells, B-cell-depleted T cells, or PBMCs came the material, which was cDNA or gDNA.

Germline lookup yields CDR1 LGHDT and CDR2 YNNKEL (reference sequence). The CDR3 totals 15 residues. The J segment lost 7 bases and the V segment lost 4 bases, leaving 9 bases of the junction unmatched. A few counts support this clone. As handled by the study authors: Scientists estimated how many nucleated cells there were by amplifying reference gene primers. TCRdb keeps only in-frame clones here, not all; method: immunoSEQ multiplex PCR. V, J and clone size derive from that table, while D and trimming were established from the DNA sequence. The data show under 150,000 clones, approximately 85% seen once.

The chain recombines TRBV3-1 (or the pseudogene TRBV3-2) with TRBJ2-7, with TRBD2 matching 11 bases. The sequence was obtained from a man in his forties with acute or convalescent COVID-19. Sequencing input: peripheral blood. The CDR3 DNA reads TGTGCCAGCAGCCCCCCTAGCGGGGGGCCGGGGGAGCAGTACTTC. As protein: CASSPPSGGPGEQYF.